The 30 T cell receptor beta chains reported below all come from one sample, sequenced in a study of vaccination and CD4 T cells after COVID-19. Indicated treatment: approximately 9-day PBMC culture with coronavirus spike peptide pools or control peptides (ViraFEST assay). Their target antigens are unknown. An Oncomine TCR Beta short-read assay was used to sequence the DNA from cultured CD4+ T cells. TCRdb re-analysed the PCR reads in MiXCR, keeping a single row per CDR3 protein. The top ten hold approximately 30% of the sample, which has approximately 12,000 distinct CDR3 sequences, more than 75% seen once. Sequencing was done on a sample of CD4+ T cells from blood, cultured in vitro. The origin of the receptors is a human donor who had recovered from COVID-19.

This clonotype appeared once. The V and J genes are TRBV7-2 and TRBJ2-7, with 7 bases that match TRBD2. This CDR3 is 12 amino acids long. Germline V gene lookup returns CDR1 SGHTA and CDR2 FQGNSA. V shed 0 bases, J shed 8 bases, and the junction held 1 base outside the gene matches. CDR3 sequence: CASSLAGRQQYF. The DNA of the CDR3 is TGTGCCAGCAGCTTAGCCGGGAGGCAGCAGTACTTC.

The V and J genes are TRBV28 and TRBJ1-5; tentative D call: TRBD1 (5 bases). Germline lookup yields CDR1 MDHEN and CDR2 SYDVKM. V lost 2 bases and J 2 bases, leaving 10 bases between the germline ends. The CDR3 is made up of 15 amino acids. CDR3 in DNA: TGTGCCAGCAGTTTAACTGGGGCGCGCAATCAGCCCCAGCATTTT. Translated: CASSLTGARNQPQHF.

The genes are TRBV20-1 and TRBJ1-5, with D hard to call. Germline lookup yields CDR1 DFQATT and CDR2 SNEGSKA (reference sequence). V was clipped by 1 base and J by 1 base, with 5 bases between them. The CDR3 extends over 13 amino acids. The CDR3 nucleotides are TGCAGTGCTAGAGCTGACAGCAATCAGCCCCAGCATTTT. Protein sequence: CSARADSNQPQHF.

The V gene is TRBV7-6, the J gene TRBJ1-4; 7 bases match TRBD1. Germline loops: CDR1 SGHVS, CDR2 FNYEAQ. J lost 7 bases, V lost 0 bases, and 11 bases had no gene match. CDR3 length equals 17 residues. The CDR3 DNA reads TGTGCCAGCAGCTTAGCCGTGGGAGGGGGCAGGGGTGAAAAACTGTTTTTT. Its protein product is CASSLAVGGGRGEKLFF.

The chain employs TRBV6-2 or TRBV6-3 and TRBJ2-5, with 9 bases lining up with TRBD2. Unmatched junction bases numbered 5, after V lost 5 bases and J lost 1 base. The germline CDR1 and CDR2 sequences are MNHEY and SVGEGT. The CDR3 spans 15 residues. This CDR3 reads CASSRPLAGQETQYF. The CDR3 DNA sequence: TGTGCCAGCAGTCGACCACTAGCGGGCCAAGAGACCCAGTACTTC.

The chain carries TRBV24-1 and TRBJ2-7; perhaps TRBD2 as D (6 bases). Looked up from germline, CDR1 is KGHDR and CDR2 is SFDVKD. Trimming left V 4 bases short and J 4 bases short, with 16 bases between. This CDR3 comprises 15 residues. CDR3 coding DNA: TGTGCCACCAGTGACTCAAGAAGGAGGGATTACGAGCAGTACTTC. Its translation: CATSDSRRRDYEQYF.

The rearrangement uses TRBV29-1 and TRBJ1-1, with a tentative D call TRBD1 (5 bases). Looked up from germline, CDR1 is SQVTM and CDR2 is ANQGSEA. The germline V and J ends were trimmed by 4 bases and 10 bases, with 13 bases remaining between them. The CDR3 length is 11 residues. DNA for the CDR3: TGCAGCGTTGGGGGGGACTGGGGAGCTTTCTTT. Translation gives CSVGGDWGAFF. Full variable domain (rest looked up from reference TRBV29-1 and TRBJ1-1): SAVISQKPSRDICQRGTSLTIQCQVDSQVTMMFWYRQQPGQSLTLIATANQGSEATYESGFVIDKFPISRPNLTFSTLTVSNMSPEDSSIYLCSVGGDWGAFFGQGTRLTVV.

This clonotype was seen once. The chain couples TRBV19 to TRBJ1-5; 10 bases are shared with TRBD1. CDR1 is LNHDA and CDR2 is SQIVND in the germline V gene (reference sequence). The CDR3 totals 17 residues. J gave up 5 bases and V 6 bases, and 13 bases lay outside the gene matches. In DNA, the CDR3 is TGTGCCAGTAGAGACCGTGGCGGGACAGGGGTCCATCAGCCCCAGCATTTT. Protein: CASRDRGGTGVHQPQHF.

This clonotype turned up a few times. V and J are TRBV4-1 and TRBJ1-1, with D unclear. In germline, CDR1 is MGHRA, CDR2 YSYEKL. V lost 0 bases, J lost 5 bases, and 13 bases lay in between. The CDR3 is 15 amino acids. As DNA, the CDR3 is TGCGCCAGCAGCCAAGATAGGCTGCGGGGTACTGAAGCTTTCTTT. It is translated as CASSQDRLRGTEAFF.

This clonotype was seen only a few times. The rearrangement links TRBV25-1 to TRBJ1-1; D call uncertain. The CDR3 runs to 12 residues. Germline V lookup: CDR1 MGHDK, CDR2 SYGVNS. V lost 4 bases to trimming and J lost 10 bases, with 13 bases between them. CDR3 in amino acids: CASSGPLPRAFF. Written as DNA, the CDR3 is TGTGCCAGCAGTGGCCCACTCCCAAGAGCTTTCTTT.

The chain recombines TRBV29-1 with TRBJ2-7; D is unclear. This CDR3 has 13 amino acids. Germline V gene data show CDR1 as SQVTM and CDR2 as ANQGSEA. The ends were cut back, 1 base at V and 4 bases at J, with 11 bases in the middle. CDR3 nucleotide sequence: TGCAGCGTTGAAGGCAATAATGCGTACGAGCAGTACTTC. Its protein is CSVEGNNAYEQYF.

There are a few counts of this clonotype. V and J are TRBV7-2 and TRBJ2-7; 12 nucleotides align to TRBD1. Germline lookup yields CDR1 SGHTA and CDR2 FQGNSA. This CDR3 has 15 residues. J lost 2 bases, V lost 5 bases, and 4 bases had no gene match. As DNA, the CDR3 is TGTGCCAGCAGCCGCCGGGACAGGGGGCCCTACGAGCAGTACTTC. Its translation: CASSRRDRGPYEQYF. Filled out from reference TRBV7-2 and TRBJ2-7, the complete variable domain reads GAGVSQSPSNKVTEKGKDVELRCDPISGHTALYWYRQSLGQGLEFLIYFQGNSAPDKSGLPSDRFSAERTGGSVSTLTIQRTQQEDSAVYLCASSRRDRGPYEQYFGPGTRLTVT.

Here the CDR3 DNA reads TGTGCCAGCAGCTTAAGTGGGGGAGTCGATAGCAATCAGCCCCAGCATTTT. It encodes CASSLSGGVDSNQPQHF. V is TRBV7-2 and J is TRBJ1-5; D is perhaps TRBD1 (5 bases). The CDR3 extends over 17 amino acids. V was trimmed by 2 bases and J by 0 bases, leaving 14 bases between them. Per germline, CDR1 SGHTA and CDR2 FQGNSA.

CDR3 DNA: TGCAGTGCTAGGGGACCTGGGGGCGAGAACAATGAGCAGTTCTTC. Translated: CSARGPGGENNEQFF. The rearrangement links TRBV20-1 to TRBJ2-1; D is perhaps TRBD1 (6 bases). The V gene's germline CDR1 is DFQATT and CDR2 SNEGSKA (reference sequence). The CDR3 consists of 15 residues. V was cut by 3 bases and J by 5 bases, with 17 bases left in between.

A few counts support this clonotype. The genes are TRBV20-1 and TRBJ2-1, with TRBD2 matching over 10 bases. This CDR3 is 15 amino acids long. V lost 6 bases to trimming and J lost 5 bases; unmatched junction nucleotides: 10. Germline CDR1 reads DFQATT; CDR2 reads SNEGSKA (reference sequence). CDR3 in DNA: TGCAGTGCCAGACCTCTAGCGGGAGTCGACAATGAGCAGTTCTTC. This sequence encodes CSARPLAGVDNEQFF.

This chain links TRBV10-3 with TRBJ2-5; 7 nucleotides align to TRBD1. This CDR3 region has 13 residues. Germline V gene data show CDR1 as ENHRY and CDR2 as SYGVKD. Unmatched junction bases numbered 0, after V lost 2 bases and J lost 3 bases. The CDR3 spells CAISEGTEETQYF. DNA of the CDR3: TGTGCCATCAGTGAGGGGACAGAAGAGACCCAGTACTTC.

The chain uses TRBV20-1 and TRBJ2-7, with D unresolved. Per germline, CDR1 DFQATT and CDR2 SNEGSKA (reference sequence). The length of the CDR3 is 13 residues. V was pared by 3 bases and J by 0 bases, with 9 bases between. CDR3 DNA sequence: TGCAGTGCTAGCGCAGATATCTCCTACGAGCAGTACTTC. Its protein is CSASADISYEQYF.

This chain joins TRBV7-8 and TRBJ1-2; no clear D. This CDR3 is 16 amino acids long. Trimming shortened V by 0 bases and J by 0 bases, and 11 bases separated the two germline ends. Germline CDR1 and CDR2: SGHVS and FQNEAQ. As DNA, the CDR3 is TGTGCCAGCAGCTTAGCGAGGGCCCTAGCTAACTATGGCTACACCTTC. This translates into CASSLARALANYGYTF.

The sample holds one count of this clonotype. The chain has TRBV7-3 and TRBJ2-1; TRBD2 matches 10 bases. CDR3 length equals 15 residues. From germline, CDR1 is SGHTA and CDR2 FQGTGA. After removal of 1 base from V and 9 bases from J, the junction contained 6 bases not matched to a gene. The CDR3 here is CASSLSPSGSGEQFF. In DNA form, the CDR3 reads TGTGCCAGCAGCTTAAGCCCTAGCGGGAGTGGTGAGCAGTTCTTC.

This chain uses TRBV24-1 with TRBJ1-4, with TRBD1 as a possible D gene (6 bases). Germline CDR1 reads KGHDR; CDR2 reads SFDVKD. Trimming shortened V by 3 bases and J by 7 bases, and 17 bases separated the two germline ends. The CDR3 runs to 16 residues. CDR3 in DNA: TGTGCCACCAGTGATCCGGGGGCCGGGGTTAGTGAAAAACTGTTTTTT. This sequence encodes CATSDPGAGVSEKLFF.

The gene calls are TRBV19 and TRBJ1-1; no reliable D call. With 5 bases removed from V and 1 base from J, the gap between germline ends came to 14 bases. This CDR3 is built from 15 residues. Germline-derived CDR1 and CDR2 are LNHDA and SQIVND (reference sequence). CDR3 residues: CASSSRSGGNTEAFF. CDR3 nucleotides: TGTGCCAGTAGTTCCAGGTCCGGCGGGAACACTGAAGCTTTCTTT.

The CDR3 DNA reads TGTGCCAGCAGCGACGCCGGGACAGGGTTCGATGAGCAGTTCTTC. Its translation is CASSDAGTGFDEQFF. The chain joins TRBV7-2 to TRBJ2-1, with TRBD1 matching 9 bases. Trimming cost V 5 bases and J 8 bases; bases outside gene matches: 10. Germline assignment: CDR1 SGHTA and CDR2 FQGNSA. The length of the CDR3 is 15 residues.

The V and J genes are TRBV20-1 and TRBJ2-5; weak D call: TRBD2 (6 bases). In germline, CDR1 is DFQATT, CDR2 SNEGSKA (reference sequence). The CDR3 covers 14 residues. Trimming took 3 bases from V and 1 from J, leaving 12 bases between them. The CDR3 bases are TGCAGTGCTAGGGGGACTGTGAGCCAAGAGACCCAGTACTTC. Amino acid sequence: CSARGTVSQETQYF.

The table lists this clonotype with a few counts. V gene TRBV10-3 combines with J gene TRBJ2-1; 12 bases fit TRBD2. J was trimmed by 4 bases and V by 8 bases; bases with no gene match: 6. Germline CDR1 and CDR2: ENHRY and SYGVKD. The CDR3 totals 15 residues. The CDR3 here is CAIGTTSGRYNEQFF. CDR3 coding DNA: TGTGCCATCGGCACAACTAGCGGGAGGTACAATGAGCAGTTCTTC.

The chain links TRBV25-1 to TRBJ1-6; 7 bases are a match to TRBD1. Germline values: CDR1 MGHDK, CDR2 SYGVNS. The CDR3 is 13 residues long. With 6 bases clipped from V and 16 bases from J, the junction kept 12 bases outside the gene matches. For the CDR3, the DNA is TGTGCCAGCAGAAACCCAGGGGGGCACCTACTCCACTTT. Its translation is CASRNPGGHLLHF. Full variable domain (remainder filled in from reference TRBV25-1 and TRBJ1-6): EADIYQTPRYLVIGTGKKITLECSQTMGHDKMYWYQQDPGMELHLIHYSYGVNSTEKGDLSSESTVSRIRTEHFPLTLESARPSHTSQYLCASRNPGGHLLHFGNGTRLTVT.

The chain is built from TRBV7-2 and TRBJ2-7; 7 bases map to TRBD2. The CDR3 has 14 residues. The germline V gene encodes CDR1 SGHTA and CDR2 FQGNSA. V was clipped by 5 bases and J by 1 base; unmatched bases: 5. Here the CDR3 DNA reads TGTGCCAGCAGCGGAGGGACTACTTCCTACGAGCAGTACTTC. It specifies CASSGGTTSYEQYF.

The chain recombines TRBV7-2 with TRBJ2-3, with D possibly matching TRBD2 (5 bases). Trimming took 5 bases from V and 2 from J, leaving 11 bases between them. Germline V gene sequence: CDR1 SGHTA, CDR2 FQGNSA. This CDR3 is built from 14 residues. CDR3 region: CASSKRPNTDTQYF. The CDR3 bases are TGTGCCAGCAGCAAGCGGCCCAACACAGATACGCAGTATTTT.

The V call is TRBV20-1, the J call TRBJ1-2; TRBD1 matches 10 bases. The junction had 3 bases not matched to a gene; V was cut back by 3 bases and J by 2 bases. Germline V gene data show CDR1 as DFQATT and CDR2 as SNEGSKA (reference sequence). The CDR3 has 14 amino acids. The DNA for the CDR3 is TGCAGTGCTAGGGGGACAGGGGAAAACTATGGCTACACCTTC. It codes for CSARGTGENYGYTF.

The chain combines TRBV6-2 or TRBV6-3 with TRBJ2-3; 7 bases map to TRBD2. There are 16 residues in the CDR3. Germline CDR1 MNHEY, CDR2 SVGEGT. J gave up 0 bases and V 6 bases, and 9 bases lay outside the gene matches. DNA for the CDR3: TGTGCCAGCAGCCGTATCCCTAGCGGAAGCACAGATACGCAGTATTTT. Translation: CASSRIPSGSTDTQYF.

This chain uses TRBV19 with TRBJ1-2, with D unclear. Per germline, CDR1 LNHDA and CDR2 SQIVND (reference sequence). The ends were cut back, 3 bases at V and 8 bases at J, with 16 bases in the middle. This CDR3 region has 14 residues. The CDR3 sequence: CASSIREGPLGYTF. CDR3 DNA: TGTGCCAGTAGTATCCGGGAGGGCCCCCTAGGCTACACCTTC.